The next 22 T cell receptor beta chains were all read from a single sample in a study of shared clonotypes between healthy human individuals. The assay was immunoSEQ multiplex PCR, and TCRdb's table has in-frame clones only and misses some. The table includes approximately 840,000 clones, around 96% detected once. CD45RO-negative, CCR7-positively selected cells formed the naive CD8 fraction, excluding terminally differentiated effector memory CD45RA+ cells. Sample: naive CD8+ T cells sorted from blood. The receptors originated from a man younger than 45 in good health.

The V call is TRBV7-8, the J call TRBJ2-1, with D possibly TRBD1 on 5 matching bases. This CDR3 spans 14 amino acids. V shed 0 bases and J shed 8 bases, with 11 bases lying between them. Germline V lookup: CDR1 SGHVS, CDR2 FQNEAQ. The CDR3 sequence: CASSLADTRHEQFF. The DNA for the CDR3 is TGTGCCAGCAGCTTAGCGGACACCCGCCATGAGCAGTTCTTC.

CDR3 region: CASSLGTGQFF. CDR3 DNA sequence: TGCGCCAGCAGCCTAGGGACGGGGCAGTTCTTC. The rearrangement links TRBV4-1 to TRBJ2-1; D possibly uses TRBD1 or TRBD2 (5 bases each). This CDR3 is 11 amino acids long. Per the germline V gene, CDR1 is MGHRA and CDR2 is YSYEKL. The V end was cut by 4 bases, the J end by 12 bases, with 10 bases between.

This clone appeared a single time. The chain combines TRBV7-3 with TRBJ2-1; TRBD2 agrees at 14 bases. With 5 bases clipped from V and 5 bases from J, the junction kept 2 bases outside the gene matches. Germline V lookup: CDR1 SGHTA, CDR2 FQGTGA. The CDR3 contains 15 residues. CDR3 region: CASSVGLAGDNEQFF. For the CDR3, the DNA is TGTGCCAGCAGCGTGGGACTAGCGGGAGACAATGAGCAGTTCTTC.

The CDR3 loop is CASSLALGRGTYEQYF. The CDR3 bases are TGCGCCAGCAGCTTGGCCTTAGGTCGGGGTACCTACGAGCAGTACTTC. The chain employs TRBV5-1 and TRBJ2-7; D may be TRBD2 (5 bases). Per germline, CDR1 SGHRS and CDR2 YFSETQ. The CDR3 length is 16 residues. The V end lost 0 bases, the J end lost 2 bases, and 15 bases lay between the germline ends.

This clone has only one observation. Other DNA variants within this sample encode the same CDR3. The gene calls are TRBV5-1 and TRBJ2-2, with TRBD1 matching 7 bases. CDR1 is SGHRS and CDR2 is YFSETQ in the germline V gene. Trimming cost V 4 bases and J 0 bases; bases outside gene matches: 3. This CDR3 is 15 amino acids long. The CDR3 nucleotides are TGCGCCAGCAGCCCCGGGACAGCGAACACCGGGGAGCTGTTTTTT. It specifies CASSPGTANTGELFF.

This sequence joins TRBV27 and TRBJ2-3; D is possibly TRBD2 (5 bases). The CDR3 extends over 15 amino acids. The V and J ends lost 2 bases and 0 bases respectively, with 9 bases between them. Germline V gene data show CDR1 as MNHEY and CDR2 as SMNVEV (reference sequence). The CDR3 is CASSLREPSTDTQYF. CDR3 in DNA: TGTGCCAGCAGTTTACGGGAACCTAGCACAGATACGCAGTATTTT.

The gene calls are TRBV5-6 and TRBJ2-2; D not resolved. This CDR3 is built from 12 residues. Trimming stripped 3 bases from V and 5 bases from J, with 5 bases between. The germline V gene encodes CDR1 SGHDT and CDR2 YYEEEE. In DNA form, the CDR3 reads TGTGCCAGCAGCTCGGTAACCGGGGAGCTGTTTTTT. The encoded protein is CASSSVTGELFF.

This rearrangement joins TRBV7-9 to TRBJ2-6; 7 bases align to TRBD1. The CDR3 covers 16 residues. Germline CDR1 reads SEHNR; CDR2 reads FQNEAQ (reference sequence). The ends lost 5 bases at V and 4 bases at J; junction bases unmatched: 8. The CDR3, as DNA: TGTGCCAGCAGCCCTACCGACAGGGCCGGGGCCAACGTCCTGACTTTC. Its protein is CASSPTDRAGANVLTF.

The J gene is TRBJ2-2, the V gene TRBV15; perhaps D is TRBD1 or TRBD2 (5 bases each). Trimming removed 3 bases from V and 6 bases from J, with 14 bases in between. This CDR3 region has 15 residues. Germline V CDR1 and CDR2: LNHNV, YYDKDF (reference sequence). CDR3 residues: CATSRGEILSGELFF. CDR3 bases: TGTGCCACCAGCAGGGGGGAGATACTGTCCGGGGAGCTGTTTTTT.

This rearrangement joins TRBV29-1 to TRBJ2-7; 10 bases are shared with TRBD2. This CDR3 is 14 amino acids long. The junction had 5 bases not matched to a gene; V was cut back by 4 bases and J by 2 bases. CDR1 and CDR2 from the germline V gene are SQVTM and ANQGSEA. The CDR3 loop reads CSVVPGLATYEQYF. The CDR3 DNA reads TGCAGCGTTGTCCCGGGACTAGCGACCTACGAGCAGTACTTC.

J is TRBJ1-2 and V is TRBV6-1, with D unclear. From germline, CDR1 is MNHNS and CDR2 SASEGT. V lost 8 bases and J 6 bases, leaving 10 bases between the germline ends. The CDR3 is made up of 11 amino acids. CDR3 loop: CASPVVDGYTF. The DNA of the CDR3 is TGTGCCAGCCCAGTCGTCGATGGCTACACCTTC.

The chain uses TRBV5-1 and TRBJ2-1; D is perhaps TRBD2 (6 bases). V gave up 5 bases and J gave up 15 bases, with 15 bases separating them. Germline values: CDR1 SGHRS, CDR2 YFSETQ. This CDR3 spans 11 amino acids. The DNA of the CDR3 is TGCGCCAGCAGGGTAGGGACTCTTACGTTCTTC. This gives the protein CASRVGTLTFF.

This chain connects TRBV30 to TRBJ2-5, with D hard to call. The V end lost 3 bases, the J end lost 7 bases, and 12 bases lay between the germline ends. The CDR3 sequence is 12 residues long. Germline lookup yields CDR1 GTSNPN and CDR2 SVGIG (reference sequence). The CDR3 reads CAWSTLGRTQYF. DNA of the CDR3: TGTGCCTGGAGCACCCTAGGGCGGACCCAGTACTTC.

The chain combines TRBV7-9 with TRBJ2-7, with a possible D match to TRBD1 (6 bases). CDR1 is SEHNR and CDR2 is FQNEAQ in the germline V gene (reference sequence). CDR3 length equals 15 residues. V was clipped by 7 bases and J by 0 bases, with 16 bases between them. The CDR3, as DNA: TGTGCCAGCACGGATCGGCAGGGGTCCTCCTACGAGCAGTACTTC. It encodes CASTDRQGSSYEQYF. The variable domain in full, with the rest retrieved from reference TRBV7-9 and TRBJ2-7, is DTGVSQNPRHKITKRGQNVTFRCDPISEHNRLYWYRQTLGQGPEFLTYFQNEAQLEKSRLLSDRFSAERPKGSFSTLEIQRTEQGDSAMYLCASTDRQGSSYEQYFGPGTRLTVT.

V usage is TRBV5-6 and J usage is TRBJ2-7; the match to TRBD1 covers 7 bases. The CDR3 is 14 amino acids. Looked up from germline, CDR1 is SGHDT and CDR2 is YYEEEE. V lost 0 bases and J lost 2; bases outside the gene matches: 2. CDR3 bases: TGTGCCAGCAGCTTGGGGGGACAGCCCTACGAGCAGTACTTC. It yields the protein CASSLGGQPYEQYF.

A remark on this clone: Other DNA sequences in the same sample also yield this CDR3. The rearrangement links TRBV27 to TRBJ2-1, with 8 positions matching TRBD2. Germline V gene lookup returns CDR1 MNHEY and CDR2 SMNVEV (reference sequence). This CDR3 has 16 amino acids. The V segment lost 0 bases and the J segment 0 bases; nucleotides outside the gene matches: 1. CDR3 sequence: CASSLSSGDSYNEQFF. CDR3 DNA: TGTGCCAGCAGTTTATCTAGCGGGGACTCCTACAATGAGCAGTTCTTC.

The chain is built from TRBV29-1 and TRBJ1-2; 9 nucleotides align to TRBD1. The junction had 3 bases not matched to a gene; V was cut back by 2 bases and J by 5 bases. The CDR3 has 13 residues. Germline V gene lookup returns CDR1 SQVTM and CDR2 ANQGSEA. In nucleotides, the CDR3 is TGCAGCGTTGAAACGGGGACAGGGTATGGCTACACCTTC. Protein sequence: CSVETGTGYGYTF.

The genes are TRBV9 and TRBJ2-7; no definite D call. The CDR3 runs 14 residues. CDR1 and CDR2 (germline): SGDLS, YYNGEE. Trimming removed 3 bases at V and 4 bases at J, with 14 bases between. The CDR3 here is CASSGKFNSYEQYF. CDR3 DNA: TGTGCCAGCAGCGGAAAGTTCAATAGTTACGAGCAGTACTTC. The variable domain in full, with the rest retrieved from reference TRBV9 and TRBJ2-7, is DSGVTQTPKHLITATGQRVTLRCSPRSGDLSVYWYQQSLDQGLQFLIQYYNGEERAKGNILERFSAQQFPDLHSELNLSSLELGDSALYFCASSGKFNSYEQYFGPGTRLTVT.

In this sample, this clone turned up once. The chain links TRBV29-1 to TRBJ2-5, with 8 bases that match TRBD2. The CDR3 extends over 14 amino acids. Germline assignment: CDR1 SQVTM and CDR2 ANQGSEA. The V gene end was trimmed by 3 bases and the J gene end by 3 bases; junction bases not matched to a gene: 6. This CDR3 reads CSVEGELAEETQYF. In nucleotides, the CDR3 is TGCAGCGTTGAGGGGGAACTAGCGGAAGAGACCCAGTACTTC.

This clone was picked up one time. The V call is TRBV10-1, the J call TRBJ2-3; D not resolved. V lost 6 bases and J 2 bases, leaving 9 bases between the germline ends. This CDR3 is built from 13 residues. Germline V CDR1 and CDR2: WNHNN, SYGVQD (reference sequence). The CDR3 region is CASRATNTDTQYF. CDR3 coding DNA: TGCGCCAGCAGGGCTACCAACACAGATACGCAGTATTTT.

The genes are TRBV29-1 and TRBJ1-1; D unclear. The CDR3 loop spans 15 amino acids. Per germline, CDR1 SQVTM and CDR2 ANQGSEA. The DNA of the CDR3 is TGCACCCATTACCCGGCGGGCCGGGAGAACACTGAAGCTTTCTTT. Its translation: CTHYPAGRENTEAFF.

This sequence joins TRBV19 and TRBJ2-1, with 11 bases matching TRBD2. With V trimmed by 3 bases and J by 2 bases, 6 bases remained unmatched. The CDR3 totals 17 residues. Germline CDR1 and CDR2: LNHDA and SQIVND (reference sequence). The DNA for the CDR3 is TGTGCCAGTAGTATCCCCACTAGCGGGGGCGCCTACAATGAGCAGTTCTTC. It codes for CASSIPTSGGAYNEQFF.